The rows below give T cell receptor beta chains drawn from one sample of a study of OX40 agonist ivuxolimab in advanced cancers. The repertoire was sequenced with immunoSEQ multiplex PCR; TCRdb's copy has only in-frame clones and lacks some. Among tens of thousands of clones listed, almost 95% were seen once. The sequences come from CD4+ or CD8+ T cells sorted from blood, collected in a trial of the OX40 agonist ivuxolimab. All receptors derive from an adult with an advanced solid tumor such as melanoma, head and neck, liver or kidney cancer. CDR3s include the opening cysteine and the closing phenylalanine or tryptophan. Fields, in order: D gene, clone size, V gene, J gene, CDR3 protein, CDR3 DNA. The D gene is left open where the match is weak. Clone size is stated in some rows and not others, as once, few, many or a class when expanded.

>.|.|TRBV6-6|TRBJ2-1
CASSYSGVSYNEQFF
TGTGCCAGCAGTTACTCGGGGGTTTCCTACAATGAGCAGTTCTTC
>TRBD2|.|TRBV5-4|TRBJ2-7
CASSPSGSPYEQYF
TGTGCCAGCAGCCCAAGCGGGAGTCCCTACGAGCAGTACTTC
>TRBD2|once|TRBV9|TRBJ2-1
CASSVGVSGTNEQFF
TGTGCCAGCAGCGTAGGGGTTAGCGGGACCAATGAGCAGTTCTTC
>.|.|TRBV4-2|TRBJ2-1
CASSRVAEYNEQFF
TGTGCCAGCAGCCGTGTAGCGGAATACAATGAGCAGTTCTTC
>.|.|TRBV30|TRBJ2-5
CAWSRQSETQYF
TGTGCCTGGAGTAGACAATCGGAGACCCAGTACTTC
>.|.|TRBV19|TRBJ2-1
CASSYRGADEQFF
TGTGCCAGTAGCTATCGGGGGGCGGATGAGCAGTTCTTC
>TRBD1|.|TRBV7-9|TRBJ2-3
CASSPTGGGSTDTQYF
TGTGCCAGCAGCCCTACAGGGGGAGGAAGCACAGATACGCAGTATTTT
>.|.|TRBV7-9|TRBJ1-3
CASSLFTTSGNTIYF
TGTGCCAGCAGCTTATTTACAACCTCTGGAAACACCATATATTTT
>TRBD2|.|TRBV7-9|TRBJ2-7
CASSLGLEKNEQYF
TGTGCCAGCAGCTTGGGACTAGAAAAGAACGAGCAGTACTTC
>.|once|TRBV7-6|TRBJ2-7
CASSYSTGYEQYF
TGTGCCAGCAGTTACTCGACAGGATACGAGCAGTACTTC
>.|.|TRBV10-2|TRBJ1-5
CASSEFWGAQPQHF
TGCGCCAGCAGTGAGTTCTGGGGGGCGCAGCCCCAGCATTTT
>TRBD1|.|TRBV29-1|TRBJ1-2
CSVPPTGPNGYTF
TGCAGCGTCCCCCCGACAGGGCCAAATGGCTACACCTTC
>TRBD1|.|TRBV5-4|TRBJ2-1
CASSPRWDRGTIGYEQFF
TGTGCCAGCAGCCCCAGATGGGACAGGGGTACGATAGGGTATGAGCAGTTCTTC
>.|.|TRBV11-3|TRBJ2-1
CASSLVVGNEQFF
TGTGCCAGCAGCTTAGTCGTGGGGAATGAGCAGTTCTTC
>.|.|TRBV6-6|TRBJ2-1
CASSYPEGSYNEQFF
TGTGCCAGCAGTTACCCGGAGGGGAGCTACAATGAGCAGTTCTTC
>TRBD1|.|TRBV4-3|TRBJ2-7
CASSQRTGTGYEQYF
TGCGCCAGCAGCCAGCGGACAGGGACCGGCTACGAGCAGTACTTC
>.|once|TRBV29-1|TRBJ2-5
CSIPELETQYF
TGCAGCATACCGGAGCTGGAGACCCAGTACTTC
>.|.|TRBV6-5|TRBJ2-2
CASSSHNTGELFF
TGTGCCAGCAGTTCCCATAACACCGGGGAGCTGTTTTTT
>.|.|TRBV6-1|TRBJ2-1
CASSEGGGWFPDEQFF
TGTGCCAGCAGTGAAGGCGGCGGGTGGTTCCCCGATGAGCAGTTCTTC
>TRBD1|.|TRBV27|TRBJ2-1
CASSLFARQGASYNEQFF
TGTGCCAGCAGTTTATTCGCACGACAGGGAGCATCCTACAATGAGCAGTTCTTC
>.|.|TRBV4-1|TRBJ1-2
CASSQEAVRLYGYTF
TGCGCCAGCAGCCAAGAGGCAGTAAGGCTCTATGGCTACACCTTC
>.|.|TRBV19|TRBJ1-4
CASSFSSLDEKLFF
TGTGCCAGTAGTTTCTCCAGCCTGGATGAAAAACTGTTTTTT
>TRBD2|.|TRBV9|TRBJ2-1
CASSVDQRTSSDNEQFF
TGTGCCAGCAGCGTAGATCAGAGGACTAGCAGCGACAATGAGCAGTTCTTC
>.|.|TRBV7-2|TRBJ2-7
CASSLAYGGEGASYEQYF
TGTGCCAGCAGCTTAGCGTACGGGGGAGAGGGTGCTTCCTACGAGCAGTACTTC
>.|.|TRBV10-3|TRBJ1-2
CAISDPSGYGYGYTF
TGTGCCATCAGTGATCCGTCAGGGTACGGGTATGGCTACACCTTC
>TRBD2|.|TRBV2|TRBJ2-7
CASSETSGGYEQYF
TGTGCCAGCAGCGAGACTAGCGGAGGGTACGAGCAGTACTTC
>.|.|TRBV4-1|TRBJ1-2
CASSQVGHYGYTF
TGCGCCAGCAGCCAAGTAGGGCACTATGGCTACACCTTC
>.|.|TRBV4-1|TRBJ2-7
CASSHRGEQYF
TGCGCCAGCAGCCACCGGGGCGAGCAGTACTTC
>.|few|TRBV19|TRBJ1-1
CASSIRGTEAFF
TGTGCCAGTAGTATACGGGGGACTGAAGCTTTCTTT
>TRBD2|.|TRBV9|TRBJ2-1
CASSVLGTNYNEQFF
TGTGCCAGCAGCGTTCTAGGGACTAACTACAATGAGCAGTTCTTC
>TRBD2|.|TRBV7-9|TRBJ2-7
CASSRSGDTYEQYF
TGTGCCAGCAGCCGTAGCGGGGACACCTACGAGCAGTACTTC
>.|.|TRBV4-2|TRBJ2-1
CASSQDAFDNEQFF
TGTGCCAGCAGCCAAGATGCATTCGACAATGAGCAGTTCTTC
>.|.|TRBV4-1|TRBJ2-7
CASSHPTQGQGYEQYF
TGCGCCAGCAGCCACCCCACGCAGGGTCAGGGTTATGAGCAGTACTTC
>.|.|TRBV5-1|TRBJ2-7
CASSSDRWEQYF
TGCGCCAGCAGCTCGGATCGTTGGGAGCAGTACTTC
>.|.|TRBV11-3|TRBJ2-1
CASSPTYGAEQFF
TGTGCCAGCAGCCCAACGTACGGGGCCGAGCAGTTCTTC
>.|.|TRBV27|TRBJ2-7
CASSPRSVAAEQYF
TGTGCCAGCAGTCCCCGCAGTGTAGCCGCCGAGCAGTACTTC
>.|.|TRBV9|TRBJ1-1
CASSPKRSDGPPRGEAFF
TGTGCCAGCAGCCCCAAGAGGAGCGACGGACCGCCGCGGGGTGAAGCTTTCTTT
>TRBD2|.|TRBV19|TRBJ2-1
CASISPRREGLSSYNEQFF
TGTGCCAGTATCTCCCCCCGGCGGGAGGGCCTGAGCTCCTACAATGAGCAGTTCTTC
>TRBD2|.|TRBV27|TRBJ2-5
CASLSPGGMTQYF
TGTGCCAGTCTTTCCCCGGGGGGGATGACCCAGTACTTC
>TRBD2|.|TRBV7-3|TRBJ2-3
CASSSPTSGRDTQYF
TGTGCCAGCAGCTCACCGACTAGCGGGAGGGATACGCAGTATTTT
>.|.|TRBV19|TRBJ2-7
CASSPDGQPSSYEQYF
TGTGCCAGTAGTCCGGATGGACAGCCAAGCTCCTACGAGCAGTACTTC
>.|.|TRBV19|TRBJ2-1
CASSIGDEQFF
TGTGCCAGTAGTATCGGAGATGAGCAGTTCTTC
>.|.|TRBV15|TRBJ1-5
CATARGGLSNQPQHF
TGTGCCACCGCGAGGGGCGGGCTTAGCAATCAGCCCCAGCATTTT
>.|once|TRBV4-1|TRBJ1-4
CASSQDLQTDLWEKLFF
TGCGCCAGCAGCCAAGATTTGCAGACTGACCTGTGGGAAAAACTGTTTTTT
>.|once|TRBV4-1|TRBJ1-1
CASSLHTVMNTEAFF
TGCGCCAGCAGCCTACATACAGTCATGAACACTGAAGCTTTCTTT